The present TCR beta chain was sequenced within a study of T-cell reconstitution after alpha-beta-depleted transplantation in children (dated by TCRdb to the mid-2010s). About the full investigation: Using TCR repertoire profiling, the study followed T-cell immune reconstitution in a quantitative way in children after TCRalphabeta/CD19-depleted allogeneic hematopoietic cell transplantation. Here is what the overall study found, with its caveats: The apparently early recovery of alphabetaT-cell counts about two months after transplant reportedly depended on only several hundred rapidly expanded clones that came from non-depleted graft cells. Over subsequent months, a decline in hyperexpanded clone frequencies was noted, and after one year, T-cell counts and TCRbeta diversity were mostly ascribed to newly produced T cells. In some patients, the high TCRbeta diversity seen at day 60 was put down to recipient T cells and intrathymic progenitors that had survived conditioning.

The treatment or condition tag for this specimen amounts to: allogeneic hematopoietic cell transplantation with graft depleted of TCRalphabeta T cells and CD19 B cells. Transplant recipients were children who received TCRalphabeta/CD19-depleted allogeneic hematopoietic cell grafts. Library method: PCR. Sequencing was carried out with an Illumina HiSeq 2500. Molecular barcoding was employed in the preparation of TCR libraries, with unique molecular identifiers being used to normalize TCRbeta repertoire quantification. The public reads were run again by TCRdb, first through fastp at Q25 and then through MiXCR, and only productive beta chains were kept. One record per CDR3 amino acid sequence lists the most common genes and DNA. The sample contains hundreds of thousands of distinct CDR3 sequences, about 15% of them found a single time. The leading ten clones occupy approximately 5% of the sample. In its sample, this clonotype was seen many times. Its antigen remains undetermined. The sample holds no much larger clone one base away, and base qualities are not on file.

The source was PBMCs, mostly from graft donor cells, collected 360 days after TCRalphabeta/CD19-depleted stem cell transplant. This sequence was found in a male patient between 10 and 17 years old who had a stem cell transplant for acute lymphoblastic leukemia, so the T cells may come from the graft donor.

In nucleotides, the sequence is TGCAGCGTTGTGATGTGGCTCGCGGAGGACGAGCAGTACTTC. Its coded protein is CSVVMWLAEDEQYF. The chain is made from TRBV29-1 and TRBJ2-7; a weak D assignment points to TRBD2 (5 bases agree). The germline V gene yields SQVTM for CDR1 and ANQGSEA for CDR2. From the cysteine up to the phenylalanine, the CDR3 has a length of 14 residues. The sequence is cut down to CDR3 DNA, 42 bases in frame from base 1. Trimming takes 4 bases from V and 5 bases from J, and the germline ends sit 18 bases apart.